This entry is about one TCR beta chain. CDR3 length: 17 residues. Germline CDR1 SGHKS, CDR2 YYEKEE (reference sequence). J was trimmed by 0 bases and V by 3 bases; bases with no gene match: 9. Diagnostic assessment was based on clinical symptoms, serum thyroxine and TRAb, thyroid ultrasound and orbital computed tomography. This sample is part of a study of T cells in Graves' hyperthyroidism and ophthalmopathy. Researchers took RNA transcripts and amplified the TCR beta CDR3 regions from them. Carried out on the TCR CDR3, a first-round RT-PCR used the HTBI primer set. TCRdb fed the multiplex PCR reads into MiXCR, producing one record per CDR3 protein. The table records roughly 500,000 distinct CDR3 sequences, approximately 14% of them present only once.

The TCR sequence derives from a woman between 25 and 40 years old with Graves' hyperthyroidism that later progressed to Graves' ophthalmopathy. Material for sequencing was blood. V and J are TRBV5-5 and TRBJ2-3, with 8 bases matching TRBD2. The CDR3 DNA follows: TGTGCCAGCAGCTCCCGATTTCCTAGCGGGAGCACAGATACGCAGTATTTT. It encodes CASSSRFPSGSTDTQYF.